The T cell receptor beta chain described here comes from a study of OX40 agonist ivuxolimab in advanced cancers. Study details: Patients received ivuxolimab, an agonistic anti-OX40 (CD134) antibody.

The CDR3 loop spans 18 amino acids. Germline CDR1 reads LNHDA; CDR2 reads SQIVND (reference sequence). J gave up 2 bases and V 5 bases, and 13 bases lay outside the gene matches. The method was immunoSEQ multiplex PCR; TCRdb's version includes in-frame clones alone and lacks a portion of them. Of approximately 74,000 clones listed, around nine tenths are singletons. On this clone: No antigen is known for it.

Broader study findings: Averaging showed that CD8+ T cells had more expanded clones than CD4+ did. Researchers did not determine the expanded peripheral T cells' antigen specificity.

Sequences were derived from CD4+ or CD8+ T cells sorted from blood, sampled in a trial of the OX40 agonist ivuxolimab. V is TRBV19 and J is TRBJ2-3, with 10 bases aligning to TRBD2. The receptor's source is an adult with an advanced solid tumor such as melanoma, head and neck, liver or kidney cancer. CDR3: CASSLTSGTAVFTDTQYF. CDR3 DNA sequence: TGTGCCAGTAGTCTAACTAGCGGGACTGCAGTATTCACAGATACGCAGTATTTT.